The source of this TCR beta chain is a study of T cell responses to AZD1222 COVID-19 vaccine. Sequencing used immunoSEQ multiplex PCR; TCRdb keeps in-frame clones, though not all of them. The sample lists around 130,000 clones, roughly 88% occurring once. Broader study findings: CD4 TCRs associated with vaccination spanned spike, dominating at 160-218 and 743-854.

V shed 6 bases, J shed 0 bases, and the junction held 6 bases outside the gene matches. Germline V lookup: CDR1 SNHLY, CDR2 FYNNEI. CDR3 length: 16 amino acids. This clone was seen a single time. The target antigen is unknown. The V and J genes are TRBV2 and TRBJ2-3, with 10 positions matching TRBD2. This receptor was obtained from an adult in good health. The material was peripheral blood, obtained on day 0 of AZD1222 vaccination. Written as DNA, the CDR3 is TGTGCCAGCAGAAAGGGGACTAGCGCGAGCACAGATACGCAGTATTTT. Translated, it gives CASRKGTSASTDTQYF.